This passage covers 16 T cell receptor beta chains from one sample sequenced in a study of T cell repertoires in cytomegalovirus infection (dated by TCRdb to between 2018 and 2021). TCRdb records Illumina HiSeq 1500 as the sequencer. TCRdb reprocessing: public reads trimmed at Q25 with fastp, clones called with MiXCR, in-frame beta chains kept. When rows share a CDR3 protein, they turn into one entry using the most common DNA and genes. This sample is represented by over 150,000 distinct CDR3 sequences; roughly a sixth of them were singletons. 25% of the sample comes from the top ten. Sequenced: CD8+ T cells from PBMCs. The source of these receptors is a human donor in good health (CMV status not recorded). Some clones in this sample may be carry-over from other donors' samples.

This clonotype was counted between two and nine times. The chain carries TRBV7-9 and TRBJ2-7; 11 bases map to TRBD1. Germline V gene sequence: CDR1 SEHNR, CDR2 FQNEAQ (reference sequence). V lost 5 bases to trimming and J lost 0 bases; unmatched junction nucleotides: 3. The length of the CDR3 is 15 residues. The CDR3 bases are TGTGCCAGCAGCATTGGACAGGGGGCCTCCTACGAGCAGTACTTC. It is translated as CASSIGQGASYEQYF.

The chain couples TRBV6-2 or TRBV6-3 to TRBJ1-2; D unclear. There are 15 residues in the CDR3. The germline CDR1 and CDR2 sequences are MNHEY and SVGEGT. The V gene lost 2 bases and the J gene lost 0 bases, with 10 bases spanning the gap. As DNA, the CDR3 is TGTGCCAGCAGTTACATTGATACTTCTAACTATGGCTACACCTTC. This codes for CASSYIDTSNYGYTF.

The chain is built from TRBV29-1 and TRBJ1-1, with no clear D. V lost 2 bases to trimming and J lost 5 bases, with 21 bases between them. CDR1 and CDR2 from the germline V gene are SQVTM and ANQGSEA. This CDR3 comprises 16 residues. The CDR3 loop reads CSVESKGPSLGTEAFF. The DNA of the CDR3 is TGCAGCGTTGAATCAAAGGGTCCCTCTCTTGGGACTGAAGCTTTCTTT.

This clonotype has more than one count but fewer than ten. This CDR3 is CASSLAGSGVEQYF. Written as DNA, the CDR3 is TGTGCCAGCAGCTTAGCCGGGAGTGGAGTCGAGCAGTACTTC. The chain couples TRBV11-2 to TRBJ2-7, with D possibly matching TRBD2 (6 bases). V lost 1 base and J 6 bases, leaving 13 bases between the germline ends. The germline gives CDR1 SGHAT, CDR2 FQNNGV. This CDR3 region has 14 residues.

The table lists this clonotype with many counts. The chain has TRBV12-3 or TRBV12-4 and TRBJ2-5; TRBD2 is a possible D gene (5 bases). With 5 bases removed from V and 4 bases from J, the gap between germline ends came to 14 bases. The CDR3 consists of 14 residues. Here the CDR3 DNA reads TGTGCCAGCAGTCCAGAGACAAGCGGAGAGACCCAGTACTTC. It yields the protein CASSPETSGETQYF.

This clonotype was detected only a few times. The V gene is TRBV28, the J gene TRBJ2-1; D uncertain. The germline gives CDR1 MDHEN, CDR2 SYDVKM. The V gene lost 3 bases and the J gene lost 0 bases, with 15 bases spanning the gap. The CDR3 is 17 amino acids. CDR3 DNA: TGTGCCAGCAGTTTGGGTTCCCGGTCAAGCTCCTACAATGAGCAGTTCTTC. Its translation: CASSLGSRSSSYNEQFF.

CDR3 DNA sequence: TGTGCCTCTTATGGGGGCGAAAAACTGTTTTTT. It encodes CASYGGEKLFF. The V gene is TRBV2, the J gene TRBJ1-4, with a tentative D call TRBD1 (6 bases). Germline CDR1 is SNHLY and CDR2 is FYNNEI. V was shortened by 11 bases and J by 8 bases, with 12 bases between the two germline ends. This CDR3 is built from 11 residues.

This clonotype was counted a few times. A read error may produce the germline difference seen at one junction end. The chain's CDR3 is CASSLAPGSDRQCF. The CDR3 nucleotides are TGTGCCAGCAGCTTAGCCCCCGGGTCGGACCGGCAGTGTTTT. The V gene is TRBV7-2, the J gene TRBJ2-3; D remains ambiguous. The CDR3 runs 14 residues. Germline V gene lookup returns CDR1 SGHTA and CDR2 FQGNSA.

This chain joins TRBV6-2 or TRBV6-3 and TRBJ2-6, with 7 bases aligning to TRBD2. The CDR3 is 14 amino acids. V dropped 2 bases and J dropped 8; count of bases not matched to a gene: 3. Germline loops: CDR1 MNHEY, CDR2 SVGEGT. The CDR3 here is CASSYAGESNVLTF. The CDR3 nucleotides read TGTGCCAGCAGTTACGCGGGGGAGTCCAACGTCCTGACTTTC.

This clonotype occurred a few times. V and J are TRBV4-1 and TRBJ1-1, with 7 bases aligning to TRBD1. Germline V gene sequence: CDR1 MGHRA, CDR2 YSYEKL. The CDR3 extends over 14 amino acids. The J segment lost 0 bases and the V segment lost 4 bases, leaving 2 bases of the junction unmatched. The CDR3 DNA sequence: TGCGCCAGCAGCCTGGACAGGTTGAACACTGAAGCTTTCTTT. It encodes CASSLDRLNTEAFF.

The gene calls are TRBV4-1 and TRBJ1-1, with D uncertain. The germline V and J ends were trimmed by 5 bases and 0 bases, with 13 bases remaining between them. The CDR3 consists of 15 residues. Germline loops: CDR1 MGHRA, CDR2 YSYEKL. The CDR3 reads CASSYRVSMNTEAFF. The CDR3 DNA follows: TGCGCCAGCAGCTACCGGGTTTCGATGAACACTGAAGCTTTCTTT.

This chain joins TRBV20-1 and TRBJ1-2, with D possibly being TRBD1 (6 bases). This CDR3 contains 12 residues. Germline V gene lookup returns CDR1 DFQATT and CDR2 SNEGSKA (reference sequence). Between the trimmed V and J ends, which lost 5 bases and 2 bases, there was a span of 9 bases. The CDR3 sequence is CSAADRNYGYTF. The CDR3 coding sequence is TGCAGTGCTGCGGACAGAAACTATGGCTACACCTTC.

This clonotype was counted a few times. This CDR3 reads CASSLAILTDGYTF. The DNA of the CDR3 is TGTGCCAGCAGCTTAGCCATACTAACGGATGGCTACACCTTC. This chain joins TRBV7-2 and TRBJ1-2; D remains ambiguous. This CDR3 region has 14 residues. Trimming cost V 0 bases and J 6 bases, with 11 bases left between them. The germline V gene encodes CDR1 SGHTA and CDR2 FQGNSA.

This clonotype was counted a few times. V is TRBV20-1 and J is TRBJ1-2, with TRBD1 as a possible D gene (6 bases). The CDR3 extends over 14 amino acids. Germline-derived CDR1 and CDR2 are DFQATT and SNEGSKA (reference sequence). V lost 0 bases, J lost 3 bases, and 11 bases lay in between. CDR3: CSARDNGGHYGYTF. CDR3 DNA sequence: TGCAGTGCTAGAGATAACGGGGGCCACTATGGCTACACCTTC.

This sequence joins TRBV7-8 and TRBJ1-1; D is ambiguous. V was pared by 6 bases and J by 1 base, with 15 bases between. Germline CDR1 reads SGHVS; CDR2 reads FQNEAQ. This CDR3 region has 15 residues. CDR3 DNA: TGTGCCAGCAGTTTAAACACTGGCCAGAACACTGAAGCTTTCTTT. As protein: CASSLNTGQNTEAFF.

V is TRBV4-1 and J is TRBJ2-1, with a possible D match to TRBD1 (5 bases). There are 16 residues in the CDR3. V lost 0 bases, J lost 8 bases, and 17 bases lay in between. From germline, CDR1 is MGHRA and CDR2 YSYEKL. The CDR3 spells CASSQDDTGRGYEQFF. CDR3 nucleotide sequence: TGCGCCAGCAGCCAAGATGATACAGGACGTGGATATGAGCAGTTCTTC.